These 24 T cell receptor beta chains were sequenced from one sample in a study of a mutant IDH1 vaccine in newly diagnosed glioma. For these TCRs, the target antigens are not known. The protocol was immunoSEQ multiplex PCR, while the TCRdb copy is restricted to in-frame clones and leaves out a portion. The sample lists roughly 54,000 clones; around four fifths were seen once. Time point given: week 35, safety follow-up. Each dose delivered 300 ug of mutant IDH1 20-mer peptide subcutaneously with imiquimod. This specimen consisted of PBMCs, obtained from a glioma patient whose treatment included an IDH1 peptide vaccine. Source of these receptors: a woman younger than 30 with glioma.

This chain links TRBV29-1 with TRBJ2-3; 10 bases map to TRBD2. Germline values: CDR1 SQVTM, CDR2 ANQGSEA. The CDR3 sequence is 18 residues long. Trimming removed 1 base from V and 0 bases from J; junction bases left unmatched: 10. CDR3 sequence (DNA): TGCAGCGTTGAAGCTGGGCTAGCGGGAGCAATCAGCACAGATACGCAGTATTTT. Translation: CSVEAGLAGAISTDTQYF.

In this sample, this clone turned up a few times. This chain connects TRBV6-5 to TRBJ1-1; no clear D gene. This CDR3 contains 13 residues. The V and J ends lost 0 bases and 6 bases respectively, with 8 bases between them. Per germline, CDR1 MNHEY and CDR2 SVGAGI. Written as DNA, the CDR3 is TGTGCCAGCAGTTACTCAGCTGGTTCTGAAGCTTTCTTT. Translated, it gives CASSYSAGSEAFF.

J is TRBJ2-1 and V is TRBV13; 11 bases are shared with TRBD2. V lost 5 bases to trimming and J lost 1 base; unmatched junction nucleotides: 7. From germline, CDR1 is PRHDT and CDR2 FYEKMQ (reference sequence). The CDR3 has 17 residues. DNA for the CDR3: TGTGCCAGCAGCGGGGGACTAGCGGTCGAGTCCTACAATGAGCAGTTCTTC. Protein sequence: CASSGGLAVESYNEQFF.

The V gene is TRBV11-1, the J gene TRBJ2-7; D remains unclear. V was clipped by 1 base and J by 5 bases, with 3 bases between them. The germline V gene has CDR1 SGHAT and CDR2 FQDESV (reference sequence). The CDR3 consists of 11 residues. The CDR3: CASSLGDEQYF. In nucleotides, the CDR3 is TGTGCCAGCAGCTTAGGGGACGAGCAGTACTTC.

CDR3 DNA: TGCAGTGCTAGAGTAGTCTACGAGCAGTACTTC. As protein: CSARVVYEQYF. The J gene is TRBJ2-7, the V gene TRBV20-1, with unresolved D. Per germline, CDR1 DFQATT and CDR2 SNEGSKA (reference sequence). The CDR3 is 11 amino acids. V lost 1 base, J lost 3 bases, and 4 bases lay in between.

The J gene is TRBJ2-7, the V gene TRBV6-5; 8 bases align to TRBD1. This CDR3 has 14 amino acids. CDR1 and CDR2 (germline): MNHEY, SVGAGI. V lost 0 bases, J lost 2 bases, and 0 bases stayed unmatched. CDR3 nucleotide sequence: TGTGCCAGCAGTTACTCGACAGGGGCCTACGAGCAGTACTTC. Its translation: CASSYSTGAYEQYF.

CDR3 bases: TGTGCCAGCAAACAATACGGGACAGACGGAAACACCATATATTTT. This encodes CASKQYGTDGNTIYF. The rearrangement uses TRBV2 and TRBJ1-3, with 7 positions matching TRBD1. CDR1 and CDR2 from the germline V gene are SNHLY and FYNNEI. V trimming: 7 bases; J trimming: 4 bases; junction bases outside the gene matches: 10. The CDR3 sequence is 15 residues long. Complete variable domain (other parts from reference TRBV2 and TRBJ1-3): EPEVTQTPSHQVTQMGQEVILRCVPISNHLYFYWYRQILGQKVEFLVSFYNNEISEKSEIFDDQFSVERPDGSNFTLKIRSTKLEDSAMYFCASKQYGTDGNTIYFGEGSWLTVV.

The J gene is TRBJ1-4, the V gene TRBV7-9; D uncertain. The CDR3 spans 15 residues. V shed 1 base and J shed 7 bases, with 13 bases lying between them. The germline CDR1 and CDR2 sequences are SEHNR and FQNEAQ (reference sequence). The CDR3 loop reads CASSLVSLHGEKLFF. The CDR3 DNA follows: TGTGCCAGCAGCTTAGTTTCGCTACACGGTGAAAAACTGTTTTTT.

The rearrangement uses TRBV15 and TRBJ2-5, with D possibly being TRBD1 or TRBD2 (6 bases each). CDR3 size: 16 residues. The V end was cut by 5 bases, the J end by 2 bases, with 18 bases between. Per the germline V gene, CDR1 is LNHNV and CDR2 is YYDKDF (reference sequence). The CDR3 spells CATSVRGGLVQETQYF. CDR3 bases: TGTGCCACCAGCGTCAGAGGGGGACTTGTACAAGAGACCCAGTACTTC.

The chain recombines TRBV5-4 with TRBJ1-6, with 7 positions matching TRBD1. The CDR3 is 15 amino acids. The trim removed 3 bases at V and 5 bases at J, leaving 5 bases unmatched. Germline V gene data show CDR1 as SGHNT and CDR2 as YYREEE (reference sequence). CDR3 sequence reads: CASSSPRGNNSPLHF. The CDR3 region has the DNA TGTGCCAGCAGCTCCCCCAGGGGGAATAATTCACCCCTCCACTTT.

This clone was recorded once. The CDR3 is CASSSDGGGSTINEQFF. CDR3 nucleotide sequence: TGTGCCAGCAGCTCCGACGGGGGGGGGTCCACAATCAATGAGCAGTTCTTC. The rearrangement uses TRBV7-6 and TRBJ2-1; TRBD2 matches 8 bases. CDR1 and CDR2 from the germline V gene are SGHVS and FNYEAQ. The CDR3 length is 17 residues. V gave up 4 bases and J gave up 6 bases; unmatched junction bases: 14.

The rearrangement uses TRBV7-6 and TRBJ2-1; 7 nucleotides agree with TRBD2. This CDR3 spans 17 amino acids. Trimming cost V 5 bases and J 4 bases; bases outside gene matches: 14. Looked up from germline, CDR1 is SGHVS and CDR2 is FNYEAQ. This CDR3 is CASSRLAVGLLYNEQFF. CDR3 DNA sequence: TGTGCCAGCAGCCGTCTAGCGGTAGGACTGCTATACAATGAGCAGTTCTTC. Complete variable domain (other parts from reference TRBV7-6 and TRBJ2-1): GAGVSQSPRYKVTKRGQDVALRCDPISGHVSLYWYRQALGQGPEFLTYFNYEAQQDKSGLPNDRFSAERPEGSISTLTIQRTEQRDSAMYRCASSRLAVGLLYNEQFFGPGTRLTVL.

The chain combines TRBV5-1 with TRBJ2-7; D is undetermined. CDR1 and CDR2 from the germline V gene are SGHRS and YFSETQ. This CDR3 region has 12 residues. Trimming pared 4 bases from V and 3 bases from J, leaving 8 bases between. CDR3 protein: CASSTDGYEQYF. The CDR3 DNA is TGCGCCAGCAGCACGGACGGCTACGAGCAGTACTTC.

This clone was found once. The chain has TRBV21-1 and TRBJ2-1; the table names TRBD1, a call not compared with the DNA. TRBV21-1 is noted as a pseudogene. The CDR3 consists of 14 residues. The CDR3 sequence is CASSRQPGDGEQFF. CDR3 bases: TGTGCCAGCAGCAGGCAACCAGGGGACGGTGAGCAGTTCTTC.

The V gene is TRBV11-1, the J gene TRBJ2-2, with 13 bases lining up with TRBD2. Germline CDR1 is SGHAT and CDR2 is FQDESV (reference sequence). The CDR3 consists of 16 residues. Trimming took 5 bases from V and 6 from J; bases not matched to a gene: 6. CDR3 region: CASSPGTSGNAGELFF. CDR3 bases: TGTGCCAGCAGCCCTGGGACTAGCGGGAATGCCGGGGAGCTGTTTTTT.

The rearrangement links TRBV9 to TRBJ2-2; no definite D call. Germline V gene lookup returns CDR1 SGDLS and CDR2 YYNGEE. V dropped 0 bases and J dropped 0 bases, with 9 bases sitting between them. This CDR3 spans 16 amino acids. This chain's CDR3 is CASSVAANPNTGELFF. The CDR3 nucleotides are TGTGCCAGCAGCGTAGCGGCAAACCCGAACACCGGGGAGCTGTTTTTT.

The V and J genes are TRBV25-1 and TRBJ2-1; D is possibly TRBD1 (6 bases). The length of the CDR3 is 13 residues. CDR1 is MGHDK, CDR2 SYGVNS, per germline. V lost 6 bases to trimming and J lost 15 bases, with 21 bases between them. CDR3 amino acids: CASSFFDRSGLFF. The CDR3, as DNA: TGTGCCAGCAGCTTTTTCGACAGGTCGGGGCTGTTCTTC.

The chain recombines TRBV2 with TRBJ1-2; D not resolved. The germline V gene encodes CDR1 SNHLY and CDR2 FYNNEI. This CDR3 comprises 16 residues. Trimming stripped 1 base from V and 7 bases from J, with 19 bases between. The CDR3 nucleotides read TGTGCCAGCAGTGAAGAAGCTGCCCCACTGGAGGGTGGCTACACCTTC. Translation gives CASSEEAAPLEGGYTF.

This clone was observed a handful of times. The genes are TRBV5-4 and TRBJ2-2; maybe TRBD1 (5 bases). Trimming left V 3 bases short and J 2 bases short, with 5 bases between. Looked up from germline, CDR1 is SGHNT and CDR2 is YYREEE (reference sequence). The CDR3 sequence is 13 residues long. The CDR3: CASSWTNTGELFF. The CDR3 DNA sequence: TGTGCCAGCAGCTGGACAAACACCGGGGAGCTGTTTTTT.

The V and J genes are TRBV2 and TRBJ2-5; D tentatively fits TRBD1 or TRBD2 (5 bases each). The germline V gene encodes CDR1 SNHLY and CDR2 FYNNEI. V lost 4 bases and J 2 bases, leaving 14 bases between the germline ends. The CDR3 loop spans 15 amino acids. The CDR3 here is CASSARERGQETQYF. Written as DNA, the CDR3 is TGTGCCAGCAGTGCACGTGAGAGGGGTCAAGAGACCCAGTACTTC. The whole variable domain, filled in from reference TRBV2 and TRBJ2-5, reads EPEVTQTPSHQVTQMGQEVILRCVPISNHLYFYWYRQILGQKVEFLVSFYNNEISEKSEIFDDQFSVERPDGSNFTLKIRSTKLEDSAMYFCASSARERGQETQYFGPGTRLLVL.

The chain has TRBV27 and TRBJ2-7; D is unclear. The V and J ends lost 6 bases and 0 bases respectively, with 6 bases between them. Germline V gene lookup returns CDR1 MNHEY and CDR2 SMNVEV (reference sequence). This CDR3 region has 12 residues. The CDR3 sequence: CASRGSSYEQYF. The CDR3 DNA follows: TGTGCCAGCAGGGGCAGCTCCTACGAGCAGTACTTC.

The chain carries TRBV29-1 and TRBJ2-7; 7 bases line up with TRBD1. This CDR3 region has 12 residues. Germline assignment: CDR1 SQVTM and CDR2 ANQGSEA. The V gene end was trimmed by 5 bases and the J gene end by 7 bases; junction bases not matched to a gene: 8. CDR3 sequence: CSVKDRRQEQYF. Here the CDR3 DNA reads TGCAGCGTTAAGGACAGGCGCCAGGAGCAGTACTTC.

This clone was counted once. V usage is TRBV27 and J usage is TRBJ1-3; TRBD1 might be the D (6 bases). Trimming left V 4 bases short and J 3 bases short, with 16 bases between. The CDR3 spans 16 residues. Germline-derived CDR1 and CDR2 are MNHEY and SMNVEV (reference sequence). The CDR3 bases are TGTGCCAGCAGTTCCGCAACAGGGTTAGTTGGAAACACCATATATTTT. Translation gives CASSSATGLVGNTIYF.

The chain employs TRBV14 and TRBJ1-3; D gene ambiguous. This CDR3 has 13 residues. V was clipped by 4 bases and J by 2 bases, with 6 bases between them. Germline V gene data show CDR1 as SGHDN and CDR2 as FVKESK. This CDR3 is CASSLEPGNTIYF. CDR3 coding DNA: TGTGCCAGCAGCCTAGAACCTGGAAACACCATATATTTT.